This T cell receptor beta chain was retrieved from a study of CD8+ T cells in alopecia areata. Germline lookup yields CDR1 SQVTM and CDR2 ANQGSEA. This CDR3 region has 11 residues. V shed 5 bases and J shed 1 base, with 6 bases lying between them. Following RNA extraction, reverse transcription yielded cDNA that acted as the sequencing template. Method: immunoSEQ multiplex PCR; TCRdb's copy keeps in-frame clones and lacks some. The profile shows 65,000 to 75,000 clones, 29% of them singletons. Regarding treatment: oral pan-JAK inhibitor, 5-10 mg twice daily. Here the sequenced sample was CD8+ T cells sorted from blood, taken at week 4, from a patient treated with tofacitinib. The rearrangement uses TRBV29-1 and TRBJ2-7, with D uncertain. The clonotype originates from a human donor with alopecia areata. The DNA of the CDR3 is TGCAGCGTTTCACATTCCTACGAGCAGTACTTC. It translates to CSVSHSYEQYF.